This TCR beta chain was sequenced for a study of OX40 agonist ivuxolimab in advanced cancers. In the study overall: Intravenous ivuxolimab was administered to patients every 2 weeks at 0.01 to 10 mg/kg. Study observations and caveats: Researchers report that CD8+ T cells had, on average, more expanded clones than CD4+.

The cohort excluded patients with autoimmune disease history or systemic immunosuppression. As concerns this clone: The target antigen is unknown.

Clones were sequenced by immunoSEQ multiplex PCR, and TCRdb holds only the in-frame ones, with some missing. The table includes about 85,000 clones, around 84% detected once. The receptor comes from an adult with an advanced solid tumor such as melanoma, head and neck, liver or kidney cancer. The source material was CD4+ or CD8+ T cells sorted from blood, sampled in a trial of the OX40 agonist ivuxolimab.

The CDR3: CASSLSGLAGLGGEQYF. In DNA, the CDR3 is TGTGCCAGCAGTTTATCCGGGCTAGCGGGATTAGGGGGGGAGCAGTACTTC. V is TRBV28 and J is TRBJ2-7; 9 nucleotides line up with TRBD2. CDR3 size: 17 residues. Germline CDR1 reads MDHEN; CDR2 reads SYDVKM. V was clipped by 1 base and J by 7 bases; unmatched bases: 14.